One sample yielded the 8 T cell receptor beta chains listed below, sequenced in a study of T-cell memory formation after mild COVID-19. TCRdb reprocessed the 5' RACE reads with MiXCR, giving one entry per CDR3 protein. Of roughly 480,000 distinct CDR3 sequences listed, around 27% were seen once; the top ten hold around 13%. Sequencing input: PBMCs or a T cell subset sorted from them (not recorded which). The receptors here all came from an adult woman who had mild COVID-19 (a few samples of this study predate the infection). Cell type and time point are not known.

This clonotype was picked up a small number of times. This chain joins TRBV5-1 and TRBJ1-3; no definite D call. Germline assignment: CDR1 SGHRS and CDR2 YFSETQ. The CDR3 spans 15 residues. V gave up 4 bases and J gave up 0 bases, with 11 bases separating them. Written as DNA, the CDR3 is TGCGCCAGCAGCCTAGACTTGGGCTCTGGAAACACCATATATTTT. It specifies CASSLDLGSGNTIYF.

This clonotype was picked up one time. The chain has TRBV24-1 and TRBJ2-1; weak D call: TRBD2 (6 bases). The germline V gene encodes CDR1 KGHDR and CDR2 SFDVKD. Trimming removed 4 bases from V and 3 bases from J, with 15 bases in between. The CDR3 is 16 amino acids. CDR3 DNA: TGTGCCACCAGTGAGGTCGGGAGAGCCCGCTACAATGAGCAGTTCTTC. This encodes CATSEVGRARYNEQFF.

This sequence joins TRBV12-3 or TRBV12-4 and TRBJ1-1; no clear D gene. The V gene lost 5 bases and the J gene lost 0 bases, with 7 bases spanning the gap. This CDR3 spans 13 amino acids. CDR3 DNA: TGTGCCAGCAGTCCAAACGTGAACACTGAAGCTTTCTTT. It specifies CASSPNVNTEAFF.

J is TRBJ2-5 and V is TRBV7-3; the match to TRBD2 covers 15 bases. Per the germline V gene, CDR1 is SGHTA and CDR2 is FQGTGA. The length of the CDR3 is 17 residues. The J segment lost 3 bases and the V segment lost 4 bases, leaving 6 bases of the junction unmatched. The CDR3: CASSSGLAGGMKETQYF. The CDR3 DNA sequence: TGTGCCAGCAGCTCGGGACTAGCGGGGGGAATGAAAGAGACCCAGTACTTC.

This clonotype was found a few times. This sequence joins TRBV5-6 and TRBJ2-7, with D maybe TRBD1 (6 bases). The germline V and J ends were trimmed by 4 bases and 3 bases, with 17 bases remaining between them. Germline V CDR1 and CDR2: SGHDT, YYEEEE. The CDR3 runs to 15 residues. The CDR3 here is CASSVGDILHYEQYF. The CDR3 DNA reads TGTGCCAGCAGCGTCGGGGACATCCTGCACTACGAGCAGTACTTC.

The chain recombines TRBV5-5 with TRBJ1-1; TRBD1 might be the D (5 bases). The germline gives CDR1 SGHKS, CDR2 YYEKEE (reference sequence). CDR3 length: 13 residues. V was pared by 4 bases and J by 0 bases, with 7 bases between. The CDR3 DNA reads TGTGCCAGCAGCACGACAGTGAACACTGAAGCTTTCTTT. Its protein product is CASSTTVNTEAFF.

The chain has TRBV24-1 and TRBJ2-7; tentative D call: TRBD2 (7 bases). In germline, CDR1 is KGHDR, CDR2 SFDVKD. The CDR3 length is 13 residues. Trimming took 4 bases from V and 6 from J, leaving 12 bases between them. The CDR3: CATSEARGGEQYF. CDR3 in DNA: TGTGCCACCAGTGAAGCGAGGGGGGGCGAGCAGTACTTC.

In its sample, this clonotype was seen a few times. The chain uses TRBV2 and TRBJ2-7, with no clear D. V lost 5 bases to trimming and J lost 2 bases, with 13 bases between them. From germline, CDR1 is SNHLY and CDR2 FYNNEI. The CDR3 extends over 14 amino acids. CDR3 sequence reads: CASSLAIQTYEQYF. In nucleotides, the CDR3 is TGTGCCAGCAGTTTGGCGATCCAAACCTACGAGCAGTACTTC.